Below, 21 T cell receptor beta chains from the same sample are listed, as sequenced in a study of blood T cell repertoires in COVID-19. Clones were read by immunoSEQ multiplex PCR, and TCRdb kept only the in-frame ones, dropping some. The sample contains about 200,000 clones, approximately 94% of which appear only once. What was sequenced was peripheral blood. The receptors were sampled from a man under 40 with COVID-19, enrolled during active disease.

The CDR3 DNA follows: TGTGCCAGCTCACCGGGACTAGCGGGGGGGGAAGTTGAGCAGTTCTTC. Translated: CASSPGLAGGEVEQFF. The chain links TRBV18 to TRBJ2-1, with TRBD2 matching 16 bases. This CDR3 comprises 16 residues. Per the germline V gene, CDR1 is KGHSH and CDR2 is LQKENI. The V segment lost 3 bases and the J segment 9 bases; nucleotides outside the gene matches: 5.

This chain uses TRBV6-6 with TRBJ1-1; 7 nucleotides align to TRBD1. Trimming removed 6 bases from V and 4 bases from J; junction bases left unmatched: 5. The CDR3 is made up of 13 amino acids. Germline loops: CDR1 MNHNY, CDR2 SVGAGI (reference sequence). CDR3 protein: CASSQDRVTEAFF. In nucleotides, the CDR3 is TGTGCCAGCAGCCAAGACAGGGTCACTGAAGCTTTCTTT.

The CDR3 coding sequence is TGTGCCAGCAGTCCGTACCCGGGACAGGGGCGTCCGGGACTAGCAGATACGCAGTATTTT. This codes for CASSPYPGQGRPGLADTQYF. The chain carries TRBV27 and TRBJ2-3; 10 bases are a match to TRBD1. The CDR3 sequence is 20 residues long. Germline CDR1 MNHEY, CDR2 SMNVEV (reference sequence). After removal of 5 bases from V and 4 bases from J, the junction contained 21 bases not matched to a gene.

The chain is built from TRBV15 and TRBJ1-5; TRBD1 aligns across 8 bases. The trim removed 3 bases at V and 7 bases at J, leaving 5 bases unmatched. CDR3 length: 14 amino acids. Germline-derived CDR1 and CDR2 are LNHNV and YYDKDF (reference sequence). This chain's CDR3 is CATSSGQGVQPQHF. The CDR3 DNA reads TGTGCCACCAGCAGCGGACAGGGTGTCCAGCCCCAGCATTTT.

The V call is TRBV4-1, the J call TRBJ1-1, with 7 bases identical to TRBD1. Germline V gene sequence: CDR1 MGHRA, CDR2 YSYEKL. This CDR3 comprises 15 residues. Unmatched junction bases numbered 5, after V lost 1 base and J lost 3 bases. The CDR3 here is CASSQVVQGDTEAFF. In DNA form, the CDR3 reads TGCGCCAGCAGCCAAGTGGTTCAGGGGGACACTGAAGCTTTCTTT.

This chain links TRBV30 with TRBJ1-5, with D unresolved. V was trimmed by 1 base and J by 3 bases, leaving 7 bases between them. This CDR3 is built from 13 residues. The germline CDR1 and CDR2 sequences are GTSNPN and SVGIG (reference sequence). CDR3 protein: CAWSGSYNQPQHF. CDR3 nucleotides: TGTGCCTGGAGTGGGAGTTACAATCAGCCCCAGCATTTT.

The gene calls are TRBV9 and TRBJ2-4; the match to TRBD2 covers 7 bases. Germline values: CDR1 SGDLS, CDR2 YYNGEE. This CDR3 has 15 residues. V lost 0 bases, J lost 9 bases, and 9 bases stayed unmatched. CDR3 region: CASSVGLAGEGIQYF. CDR3 DNA sequence: TGTGCCAGCAGCGTAGGTCTGGCGGGGGAGGGCATTCAGTACTTC.

The chain is built from TRBV5-1 and TRBJ1-5; no definite D call. The CDR3 totals 14 residues. Germline CDR1 and CDR2: SGHRS and YFSETQ. With 0 bases removed from V and 6 bases from J, the gap between germline ends came to 10 bases. The DNA of the CDR3 is TGCGCCAGCAGCTTGGGCGGCGCCGGTCAGCCCCAGCATTTT. Its translation is CASSLGGAGQPQHF.

The chain couples TRBV5-1 to TRBJ1-3; TRBD1 matches at 7 bases. The germline V gene encodes CDR1 SGHRS and CDR2 YFSETQ. The CDR3 loop spans 14 amino acids. Trimming removed 4 bases from V and 3 bases from J; junction bases left unmatched: 4. The CDR3 nucleotides are TGCGCCAGCAGCGACGGGACAGATGGAAACACCATATATTTT. This encodes CASSDGTDGNTIYF.

V gene TRBV7-9 combines with J gene TRBJ1-3, with 8 positions matching TRBD1. From germline, CDR1 is SEHNR and CDR2 FQNEAQ (reference sequence). Trimming cost V 2 bases and J 4 bases; bases outside gene matches: 4. The CDR3 is 15 amino acids. The CDR3 bases are TGTGCCAGCAGCTTACCAGGGGGCGTCGGAAACACCATATATTTT. This sequence encodes CASSLPGGVGNTIYF.

This chain uses TRBV19 with TRBJ2-5, with 8 bases fitting TRBD2. Germline CDR1 LNHDA, CDR2 SQIVND (reference sequence). This CDR3 region has 15 residues. V gave up 5 bases and J gave up 0 bases; unmatched junction bases: 5. The chain's CDR3 is CASSVAAGDQETQYF. The CDR3, as DNA: TGTGCCAGTAGTGTCGCAGCGGGGGACCAAGAGACCCAGTACTTC.

This rearrangement joins TRBV6-2 or TRBV6-3 to TRBJ2-1, with D possibly being TRBD2 (6 bases). Germline lookup yields CDR1 MNHEY and CDR2 SVGEGT. CDR3 length: 12 amino acids. V was pared by 6 bases and J by 7 bases, with 10 bases between. The CDR3 DNA is TGTGCCAGCAGCTTAGCGGCAAATGAGCAGTTCTTC. Translated, it gives CASSLAANEQFF.

V is TRBV19 and J is TRBJ2-6, with 8 positions matching TRBD1. There are 17 residues in the CDR3. After removal of 7 bases from V and 1 base from J, the junction contained 9 bases not matched to a gene. CDR1 and CDR2 (germline): LNHDA, SQIVND (reference sequence). The CDR3 DNA is TGTGCCAGTACCCGGACAGGGATCCGATCTGGGGCCAACGTCCTGACTTTC. It encodes CASTRTGIRSGANVLTF.

The chain couples TRBV9 to TRBJ1-3; no clear D. The CDR3 contains 15 residues. Trimming shortened V by 1 base and J by 0 bases, and 8 bases separated the two germline ends. CDR1 and CDR2 (germline): SGDLS, YYNGEE. The CDR3 DNA follows: TGTGCCAGCAGCGTATCGGGGAGCTCTGGAAACACCATATATTTT. Protein product: CASSVSGSSGNTIYF.

This clone was observed once. The rearrangement links TRBV6-5 to TRBJ1-2; the D is unclear. Trimming cost V 8 bases and J 1 base, with 5 bases left between them. This CDR3 spans 11 amino acids. Germline CDR1 is MNHEY and CDR2 is SVGAGI. CDR3 nucleotide sequence: TGTGCCAGCTACAGTAACTATGGCTACACCTTC. Translation gives CASYSNYGYTF.

This chain links TRBV7-3 with TRBJ2-7; D might be TRBD1 (5 bases). The length of the CDR3 is 13 residues. In germline, CDR1 is SGHTA, CDR2 FQGTGA. V gave up 2 bases and J gave up 6 bases, with 11 bases separating them. CDR3 region: CASSLGAGSEQYF. The CDR3 coding sequence is TGTGCCAGCAGCTTAGGGGCAGGGTCCGAGCAGTACTTC.

The chain is built from TRBV18 and TRBJ1-2; a possible D gene is TRBD1 (5 bases). In germline, CDR1 is KGHSH, CDR2 LQKENI. The V gene lost 0 bases and the J gene lost 3 bases, with 8 bases spanning the gap. The CDR3 extends over 14 amino acids. The CDR3 loop reads CASSPPQGDYGYTF. CDR3 DNA sequence: TGTGCCAGCTCACCACCGCAGGGCGACTATGGCTACACCTTC.

V usage is TRBV6-5 and J usage is TRBJ1-1; D is undetermined. The V end was cut by 1 base, the J end by 4 bases, with 7 bases between. Germline CDR1 and CDR2: MNHEY and SVGAGI. The length of the CDR3 is 13 residues. CDR3 DNA: TGTGCCAGCAGTTACTTGTCAGGCACTGAAGCTTTCTTT. Protein: CASSYLSGTEAFF.

The V call is TRBV11-2, the J call TRBJ1-2, with D possibly matching TRBD1 (5 bases). Between the trimmed V and J ends, which lost 1 base and 4 bases, there was a span of 16 bases. This CDR3 has 16 amino acids. The germline V gene encodes CDR1 SGHAT and CDR2 FQNNGV. The CDR3 coding sequence is TGTGCCAGCAGCTTAGTTTCCAGGGAAAGCAGCTATGGCTACACCTTC. This gives the protein CASSLVSRESSYGYTF.

V gene TRBV10-3 combines with J gene TRBJ1-3; 8 bases line up with TRBD1. Germline loops: CDR1 ENHRY, CDR2 SYGVKD. V lost 10 bases and J lost 3; bases outside the gene matches: 5. This CDR3 has 13 amino acids. CDR3 amino acids: CATKGQGGNTIYF. The CDR3 coding sequence is TGTGCCACCAAAGGACAGGGTGGAAACACCATATATTTT.

This chain connects TRBV2 to TRBJ1-6, with 10 bases that match TRBD1. The J segment lost 9 bases and the V segment lost 7 bases, leaving 12 bases of the junction unmatched. Per the germline V gene, CDR1 is SNHLY and CDR2 is FYNNEI. There are 16 residues in the CDR3. CDR3 nucleotides: TGTGCCAGCAACGAGCCACCGGGACAGGGGACTTCACCCCTCCACTTT. Residues: CASNEPPGQGTSPLHF.